What follows are 30 T cell receptor beta chains derived from one specimen sequenced in a study of T cells expressing NK-cell markers. TCRdb derives one entry per CDR3 protein from the 5' RACE reads, leaving out DNA. Its table lists 550,000 to 600,000 distinct CDR3 sequences. Input material: blood T cells: a sorted CD56 or NKG2C T cell subset, CD4+ or CD8+ T cells, or bulk PBMC T cells (not recorded which). These receptors came from a man aged 18 to 29 in good health.

The chain is built from TRBV6-1 and TRBJ2-5; TCRdb designates TRBD1, a call that cannot be tested without DNA. The CDR3 totals 13 residues. Germline values: CDR1 MNHNS, CDR2 SASEGT. CDR3 loop: CASKGQNQETQYF.

The chain recombines TRBV10-3 with TRBJ1-2; the D call from TCRdb, TRBD1, cannot be confirmed without DNA. The CDR3 runs 12 residues. Germline loops: CDR1 ENHRY, CDR2 SYGVKD. The CDR3 sequence is CAIMGALDGYTF.

The genes are TRBV12-3 or TRBV12-4 and TRBJ1-1. The CDR3 has 11 residues. CDR3 amino acids: CASILGPEAFF.

The chain recombines TRBV7-6 with TRBJ2-5; TCRdb's D call of TRBD2 is untestable without DNA. CDR1 and CDR2 (germline): SGHVS, FNYEAQ. This CDR3 comprises 16 residues. CDR3 protein: CASSLNGGSLQETQYF.

The chain employs TRBV27 and TRBJ2-1; TCRdb reports TRBD2, a call that lacks DNA to check it against. The CDR3 runs to 15 residues. From germline, CDR1 is MNHEY and CDR2 SMNVEV (reference sequence). The CDR3 is CASSLWRGSFHEQFF.

The rearrangement joins TRBV20-1 to TRBJ2-1; without DNA, the TCRdb call of TRBD1 cannot be checked. Per the germline V gene, CDR1 is DFQATT and CDR2 is SNEGSKA (reference sequence). The CDR3 sequence is 16 residues long. CDR3 protein: CSAYSSQGTTHNEQFF.

CDR3 protein: CASSSSYAGREKLFF. The rearrangement links TRBV5-6 to TRBJ1-4; TCRdb gives TRBD1 as the D gene, but with no DNA this cannot be confirmed. Germline-derived CDR1 and CDR2 are SGHDT and YYEEEE. This CDR3 region has 15 residues.

This rearrangement joins TRBV28 to TRBJ2-7; checking the TCRdb D call of TRBD1 is not possible without DNA. In germline, CDR1 is MDHEN, CDR2 SYDVKM. This CDR3 has 12 amino acids. The CDR3 loop is CASSWQAPEQYF.

The rearrangement uses TRBV11-2 and TRBJ2-1; the TCRdb D gene call, TRBD2, has no DNA to confirm it. The CDR3 contains 19 residues. The germline V gene has CDR1 SGHAT and CDR2 FQNNGV. The chain's CDR3 is CASSPDGTSGVAIYNEQFF.

This chain joins TRBV5-6 and TRBJ2-1; the D call from TCRdb, TRBD2, cannot be confirmed without DNA. Germline-derived CDR1 and CDR2 are SGHDT and YYEEEE. This CDR3 comprises 14 residues. The CDR3 here is CASSRGGKSNEQFF.

The chain has TRBV5-1 and TRBJ2-1; TCRdb designates TRBD2, a call that cannot be tested without DNA. The CDR3 consists of 18 residues. Germline CDR1 is SGHRS and CDR2 is YFSETQ. The CDR3 loop is CASSLAVGPNAPYNEQFF.

The V and J genes are TRBV12-3 or TRBV12-4 and TRBJ1-2; without DNA, the TCRdb call of TRBD1 cannot be checked. This CDR3 contains 13 residues. The CDR3 is CASRQGQGYGYTF.

V gene TRBV5-1 combines with J gene TRBJ1-4; TCRdb's D call, TRBD1, is unchecked because there is no DNA. The CDR3 has 15 amino acids. From germline, CDR1 is SGHRS and CDR2 YFSETQ. The CDR3 reads CASSLVGGGNEKLFF. Based on the CDR3 plus reference TRBV5-1 and TRBJ1-4, the full variable domain is KAGVTQTPRYLIKTRGQQVTLSCSPISGHRSVSWYQQTPGQGLQFLFEYFSETQRNKGNFPGRFSGRQFSNSRSEMNVSTLELGDSALYLCASSLVGGGNEKLFFGSGTQLSVL.

The chain couples TRBV19 to TRBJ1-5; TCRdb proposes TRBD1, but this gene call is untestable without DNA. The CDR3 runs 13 residues. Germline assignment: CDR1 LNHDA and CDR2 SQIVND (reference sequence). CDR3: CASMRTVNQPQHF.

The chain employs TRBV5-1 and TRBJ2-2; the D call of TRBD2 rests on TCRdb alone, since no DNA is present to check it. The CDR3 runs to 17 residues. CDR1 is SGHRS and CDR2 is YFSETQ in the germline V gene. The CDR3 reads CASSLASGPANTGELFF.

The rearrangement joins TRBV5-1 to TRBJ2-3; the TCRdb call, TRBD1, lacks DNA for checking. The CDR3 extends over 13 amino acids. Germline V gene data show CDR1 as SGHRS and CDR2 as YFSETQ. CDR3 residues: CASSTQGAYTQYF.

The V call is TRBV12-3 or TRBV12-4, the J call TRBJ2-5. The CDR3 has 14 amino acids. CDR3 in amino acids: CASSLGWGQETQYF.

The J gene is TRBJ2-3, the V gene TRBV6-5; the D call of TRBD2 rests on TCRdb alone, since no DNA is present to check it. Germline lookup yields CDR1 MNHEY and CDR2 SVGAGI. This CDR3 is 12 amino acids long. This CDR3 is CASKADTDTQYF.

V gene TRBV12-3 or TRBV12-4 combines with J gene TRBJ2-7. The CDR3 is made up of 12 amino acids. The chain's CDR3 is CASSPPGYEQYF.

The CDR3: CATLVGYNYGYTF. The J gene is TRBJ1-2, the V gene TRBV12-3 or TRBV12-4. The CDR3 is 13 amino acids.

The chain has TRBV29-1 and TRBJ1-1; TCRdb indicates TRBD1, and absent DNA this call remains unverified. Germline loops: CDR1 SQVTM, CDR2 ANQGSEA. CDR3 length: 12 residues. CDR3: CSVGDRGTEAFF.

The rearrangement uses TRBV10-2 and TRBJ2-5. Germline V gene data show CDR1 as WSHSY and CDR2 as SAAADI. The CDR3 consists of 12 residues. The CDR3 here is CASRLTKETQYF.

The chain is built from TRBV20-1 and TRBJ2-3; no DNA is available, so the TRBD2 call from TCRdb remains unchecked. Germline V gives CDR1 DFQATT, CDR2 SNEGSKA (reference sequence). The CDR3 extends over 16 amino acids. CDR3 region: CSAYPLLAGVADTQYF.

V and J are TRBV6-1 and TRBJ2-1; TCRdb names TRBD1, which stays unverified in the absence of DNA. CDR3 length: 15 residues. Germline values: CDR1 MNHNS, CDR2 SASEGT. This CDR3 is CASSGQLGGSSEQFF.

V and J are TRBV20-1 and TRBJ2-1; TCRdb calls TRBD1, which cannot be checked without DNA. CDR1 and CDR2 (germline): DFQATT, SNEGSKA (reference sequence). The CDR3 spans 17 residues. The CDR3 loop is CSASIRDRGEAYNEQFF.

The chain links TRBV12-3 or TRBV12-4 to TRBJ2-5. The CDR3 has 11 amino acids. CDR3: CASSLRETQYF.

The chain carries TRBV7-2 and TRBJ2-5. This CDR3 has 12 residues. In germline, CDR1 is SGHTA, CDR2 FQGNSA. The CDR3 here is CASSLAFGTQYF.

The CDR3 here is CASSIDQADRTDTQYF. V is TRBV19 and J is TRBJ2-3; TCRdb returns TRBD2, unconfirmable since there is no DNA. This CDR3 has 16 amino acids. Germline-derived CDR1 and CDR2 are LNHDA and SQIVND (reference sequence).

V usage is TRBV29-1 and J usage is TRBJ2-7; TCRdb designates TRBD1, a call that cannot be tested without DNA. Per the germline V gene, CDR1 is SQVTM and CDR2 is ANQGSEA. This CDR3 contains 15 residues. The CDR3 region is CSAGTSRDSPYEQYF.

V usage is TRBV27 and J usage is TRBJ1-6. This CDR3 comprises 19 residues. From germline, CDR1 is MNHEY and CDR2 SMNVEV (reference sequence). The CDR3 loop is CASRLYGPSGRQENSPLHF.